This T cell receptor (beta chain) was captured in a study of blood T cell repertoires in COVID-19. At the level of the study: Sites in the United States, Italy and Spain provided acute and convalescent COVID-19 samples. In each case, the material was cDNA or gDNA derived from T cells, B-cell-depleted T cells, or PBMCs.

Source study methods: Estimates of nucleated cell counts were drawn from the amplification of reference gene primers. Sequenced by immunoSEQ multiplex PCR; TCRdb stores in-frame clones only, minus some. Clone size and V and J calls were adopted from that table, with D and trimming inferred from the DNA. Of 250,000 or so clones in the sample, roughly 87% were seen once. Trimming removed 3 bases from V and 1 base from J; junction bases left unmatched: 2. Looked up from germline, CDR1 is LGHDT and CDR2 is YNNKEL (reference sequence). This CDR3 comprises 14 residues. Those who participated ranged in age from roughly 18 to 90 years and resided in 20 to 30 US areas.

The chain employs TRBV3-1 (or the pseudogene TRBV3-2) and TRBJ1-1; 7 positions agree with TRBD1. The TCR comes from a man in his thirties or forties who had recovered from COVID-19. Sequencing used PBMCs or T cells enriched from blood (not recorded which). The CDR3 DNA reads as TGTGCCAGCAGCCAGGGGACAGCGAACACTGAAGCTTTCTTT. Amino acid sequence: CASSQGTANTEAFF.